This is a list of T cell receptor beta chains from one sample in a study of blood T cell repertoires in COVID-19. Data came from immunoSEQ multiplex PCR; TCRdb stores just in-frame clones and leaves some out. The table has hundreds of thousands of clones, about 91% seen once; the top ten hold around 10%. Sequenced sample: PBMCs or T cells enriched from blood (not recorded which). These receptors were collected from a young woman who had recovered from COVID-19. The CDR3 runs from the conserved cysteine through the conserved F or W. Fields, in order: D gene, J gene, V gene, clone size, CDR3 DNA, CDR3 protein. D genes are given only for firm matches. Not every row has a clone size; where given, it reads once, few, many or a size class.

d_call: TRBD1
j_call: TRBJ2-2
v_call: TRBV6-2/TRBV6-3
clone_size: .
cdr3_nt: TGTGCCAGCAGTGGACAGGGTGACACCGGGGAGCTGTTTTTT
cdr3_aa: CASSGQGDTGELFF

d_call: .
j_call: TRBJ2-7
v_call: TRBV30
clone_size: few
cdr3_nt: TGTGCCTGGAGAACCCTAGGGGTCTACGAGCAGTACTTC
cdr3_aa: CAWRTLGVYEQYF

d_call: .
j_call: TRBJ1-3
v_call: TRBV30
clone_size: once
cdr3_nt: TGTGCCTGGAGGGAGCCCGGAAACACCATATATTTT
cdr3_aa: CAWREPGNTIYF

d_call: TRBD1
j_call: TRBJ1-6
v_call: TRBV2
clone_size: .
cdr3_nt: TGTGCCAGCACCCTACAGGGGGCGCAAAATTCACCCCTCCACTTT
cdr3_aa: CASTLQGAQNSPLHF

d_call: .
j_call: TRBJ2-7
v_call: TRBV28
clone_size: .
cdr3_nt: TGTGCCAGCAGTTTAGTCCAGGGGAACGAGCAGTACTTC
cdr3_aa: CASSLVQGNEQYF

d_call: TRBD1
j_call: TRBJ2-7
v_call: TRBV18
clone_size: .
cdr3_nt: TGTGCCAGCTCACTGGAACAGGGGGTCTACGAGCAGTACTTC
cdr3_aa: CASSLEQGVYEQYF

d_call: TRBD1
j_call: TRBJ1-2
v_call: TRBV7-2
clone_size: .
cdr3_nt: TGTGCCAGCAGCTATGACAGGGGAAACTATGGCTACACCTTC
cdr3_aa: CASSYDRGNYGYTF

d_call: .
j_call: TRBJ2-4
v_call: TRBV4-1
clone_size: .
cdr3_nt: TGCGCCAGCAGCCAAGTGGGGGACTTGGCCAAAAACATTCAGTACTTC
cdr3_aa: CASSQVGDLAKNIQYF

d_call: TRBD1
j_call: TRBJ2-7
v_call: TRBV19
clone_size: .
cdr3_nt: TGTGCCAGTAGTCTGACAGGGGCGACCTACGAGCAGTACTTC
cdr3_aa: CASSLTGATYEQYF

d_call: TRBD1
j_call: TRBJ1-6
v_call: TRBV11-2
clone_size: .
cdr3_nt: TGTGCCAGCAGCAAGGGGGGACAGTATAATTCACCCCTCCACTTT
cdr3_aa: CASSKGGQYNSPLHF

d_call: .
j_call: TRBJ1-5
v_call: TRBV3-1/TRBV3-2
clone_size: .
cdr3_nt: TGTGCCAGCAGCCAAGGCGGAAGCAATCAGCCCCAGCATTTT
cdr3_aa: CASSQGGSNQPQHF

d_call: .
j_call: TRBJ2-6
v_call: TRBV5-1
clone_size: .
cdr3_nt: TGCGCCAGCAGCTTGTTCCGAAGCTTCTCTGGGGCCAACGTCCTGACTTTC
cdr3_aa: CASSLFRSFSGANVLTF

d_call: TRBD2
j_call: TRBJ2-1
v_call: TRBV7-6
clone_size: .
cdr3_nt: TGTGCCAGCAGCTTAGTGGGAGGGGATTACAATGAGCAGTTCTTC
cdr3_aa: CASSLVGGDYNEQFF

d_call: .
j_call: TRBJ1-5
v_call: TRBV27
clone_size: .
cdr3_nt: TGTGCCAGCAGTTCGGGGGTCGGGCAGCCCCAGCATTTT
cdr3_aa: CASSSGVGQPQHF

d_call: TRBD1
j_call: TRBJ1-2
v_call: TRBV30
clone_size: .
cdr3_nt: TGTGCCTGGAGTAGGACAGGGGAAAACTATGGCTACACCTTC
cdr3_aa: CAWSRTGENYGYTF

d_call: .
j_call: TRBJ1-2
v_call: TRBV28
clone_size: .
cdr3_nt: TGTGCCCTTCGTAGGCGGGCGTCTGAGGGCTACACCTTC
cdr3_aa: CALRRRASEGYTF

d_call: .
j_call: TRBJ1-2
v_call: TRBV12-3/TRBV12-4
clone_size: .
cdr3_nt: TGTGCCAGCAGTTTGGCAGGATTCACCACCTTC
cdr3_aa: CASSLAGFTTF

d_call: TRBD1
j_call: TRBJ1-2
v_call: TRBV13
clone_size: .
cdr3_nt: TGTGCCAGCAGCTTCAACAGGGGACCTAACTATGGCTACACCTTC
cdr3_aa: CASSFNRGPNYGYTF

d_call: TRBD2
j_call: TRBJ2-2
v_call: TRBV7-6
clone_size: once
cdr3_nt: TGTGCCAGCAGCTTAGAACTAGCGGGAAGGGCCGGGGAGCTGTTTTTT
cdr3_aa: CASSLELAGRAGELFF

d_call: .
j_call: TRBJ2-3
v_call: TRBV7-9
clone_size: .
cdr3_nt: TGTGCCAGCAGCTTGGCAGTCGGGGATACGCAGTATTTT
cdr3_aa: CASSLAVGDTQYF

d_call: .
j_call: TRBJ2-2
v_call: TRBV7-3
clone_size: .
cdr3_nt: TGTGCCAGCAGCCTCACTTCCTCCACGGGGGCGAACACCGGGGAGCTGTTTTTT
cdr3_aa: CASSLTSSTGANTGELFF

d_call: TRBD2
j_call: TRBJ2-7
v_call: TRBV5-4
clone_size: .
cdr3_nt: TGTGCCAGCAGTCCGCCTGGGCGGGGGGGCCCTTCCGAGCAGTACTTC
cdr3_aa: CASSPPGRGGPSEQYF

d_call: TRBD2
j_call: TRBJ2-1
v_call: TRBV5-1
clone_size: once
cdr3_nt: TGCGCCAGCAGCCGGGCCGGGACTAGCGGAGCGACTTACAATGAGCAGTTCTTC
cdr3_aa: CASSRAGTSGATYNEQFF

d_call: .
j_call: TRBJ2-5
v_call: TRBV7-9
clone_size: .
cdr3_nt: TGTGCCAGCAGCCCCTTCGGTCAGACCCAGTACTTC
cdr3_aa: CASSPFGQTQYF

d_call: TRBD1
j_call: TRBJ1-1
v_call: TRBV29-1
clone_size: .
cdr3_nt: TGCAGCGCCCAACAGGGGGCACACACTGAAGCTTTCTTT
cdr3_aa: CSAQQGAHTEAFF

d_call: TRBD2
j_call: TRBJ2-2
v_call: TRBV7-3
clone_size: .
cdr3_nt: TGTGCCAGCAGCTTATTGAGTAGCGGGAGAAGTAAAAGCGGGGAGCTGTTTTTT
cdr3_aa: CASSLLSSGRSKSGELFF

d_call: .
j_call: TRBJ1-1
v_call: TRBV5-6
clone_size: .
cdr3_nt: TGTGCCAGCAGCTTGGGGGTCAGGAGGGCTTTCTTT
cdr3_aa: CASSLGVRRAFF

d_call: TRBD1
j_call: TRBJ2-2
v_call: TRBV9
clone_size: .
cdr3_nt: TGTGCCAGCAGCGATCGCCGACAGGGTAGGACCGGGGAGCTGTTTTTT
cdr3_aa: CASSDRRQGRTGELFF

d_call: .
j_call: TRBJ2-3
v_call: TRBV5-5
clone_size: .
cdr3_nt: TGTGCCAGCAGCTCGAAGGAGGCCACAGATACGCAGTATTTT
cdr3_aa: CASSSKEATDTQYF

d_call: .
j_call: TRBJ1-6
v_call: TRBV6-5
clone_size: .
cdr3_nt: TGTGCCAGCAGTTTTCTGACGGGGAGATCTTCACCCCTCCACTTT
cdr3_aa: CASSFLTGRSSPLHF

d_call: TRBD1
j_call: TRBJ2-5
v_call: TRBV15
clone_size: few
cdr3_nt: TGTGCCACCAGCGAAAATTTACTACAGGGGGAGACCCAGTACTTC
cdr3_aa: CATSENLLQGETQYF

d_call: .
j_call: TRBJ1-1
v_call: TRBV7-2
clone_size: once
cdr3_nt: TGTGCCAGCAGCCCATTCGCCGGGGGAAGAAACACTGAAGCTTTCTTT
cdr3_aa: CASSPFAGGRNTEAFF

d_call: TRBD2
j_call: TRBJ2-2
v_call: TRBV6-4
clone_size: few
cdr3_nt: TGTGCCAGCAGTGCCCTAGCGGGGAGCACCGGGGAGCTGTTTTTT
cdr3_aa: CASSALAGSTGELFF

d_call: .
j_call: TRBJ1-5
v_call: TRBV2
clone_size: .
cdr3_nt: TGTGCCAGCAGTCTTCGGTCGGGGAGCCAGCCCCAGCATTTT
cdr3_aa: CASSLRSGSQPQHF

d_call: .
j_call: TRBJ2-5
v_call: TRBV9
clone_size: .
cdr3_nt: TGTGCCAGCAGCGTAGCAGGGGGGTACCAAGAGACCCAGTACTTC
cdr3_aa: CASSVAGGYQETQYF

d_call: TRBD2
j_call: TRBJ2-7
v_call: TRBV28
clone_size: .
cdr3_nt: TGTGCCAGCAGTTTGAACGAGCGGGGCCCCTACGAGCAGTACTTC
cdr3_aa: CASSLNERGPYEQYF

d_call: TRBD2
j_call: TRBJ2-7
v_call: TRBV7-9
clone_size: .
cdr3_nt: TGTGCCAGCAGCTTGGGACTAGCGGGGGGGTCGGTAGAGGAGCAGTACTTC
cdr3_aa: CASSLGLAGGSVEEQYF

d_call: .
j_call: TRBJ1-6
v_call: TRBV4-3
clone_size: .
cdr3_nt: TGCGCCAGCAGCCAAGACTCAGGGGTCGGTAATTCACCCCTCCACTTT
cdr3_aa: CASSQDSGVGNSPLHF

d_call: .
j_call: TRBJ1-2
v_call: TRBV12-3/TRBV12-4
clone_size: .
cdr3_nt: TGTGCCAGCAGTTTAGACGGGGTCGGCTACACCTTC
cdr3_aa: CASSLDGVGYTF

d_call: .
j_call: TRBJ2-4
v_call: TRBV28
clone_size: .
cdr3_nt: TGTGCCAGCAGTTTATCTGGGAGCTTAGCCAAAAACATTCAGTACTTC
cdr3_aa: CASSLSGSLAKNIQYF

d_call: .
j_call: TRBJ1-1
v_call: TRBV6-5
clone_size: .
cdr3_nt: TGTGCCAGCAGCTCCGCGGGACCGAACACTGAAGCTTTCTTT
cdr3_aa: CASSSAGPNTEAFF

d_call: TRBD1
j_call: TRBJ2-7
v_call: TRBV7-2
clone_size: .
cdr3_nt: TGTGCCAGCAGCATGTTACAGGGGTCGGTCTACGAGCAGTACTTC
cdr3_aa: CASSMLQGSVYEQYF

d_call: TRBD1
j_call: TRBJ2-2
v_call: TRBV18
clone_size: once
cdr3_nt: TGTGCCAGCTCACGCGCGGGACCTCAGACAGGGGTCTACACCGGGGAGCTGTTTTTT
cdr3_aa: CASSRAGPQTGVYTGELFF

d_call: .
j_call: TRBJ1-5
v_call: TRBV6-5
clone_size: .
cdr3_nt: TGTGCCAGCAGTTACCGTCGGGGGATTCAGCCCCAGCATTTT
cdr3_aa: CASSYRRGIQPQHF

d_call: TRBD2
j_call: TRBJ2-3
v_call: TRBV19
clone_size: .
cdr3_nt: TGTGCCAGTATCGCACCAAGAGGGCTAGCGGGAGAAGGAAGCACAGATACGCAGTATTTT
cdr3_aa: CASIAPRGLAGEGSTDTQYF

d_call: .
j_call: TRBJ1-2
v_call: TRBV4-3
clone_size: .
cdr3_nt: TGCGCCAGCAGCCAAGATTGGGGGGGCGCGGGATATGGCTACACCTTC
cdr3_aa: CASSQDWGGAGYGYTF

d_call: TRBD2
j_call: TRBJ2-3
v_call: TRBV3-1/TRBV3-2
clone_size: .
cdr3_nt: TGTGCCAGCAGCCAAGAAGGGCGGGAGGGCCTGGATACGCAGTATTTT
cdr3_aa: CASSQEGREGLDTQYF